This is a list of T cell receptor beta chains from one sample in a study of technical replicates of blood from a handful of donors. Data came from immunoSEQ multiplex PCR; TCRdb stores just in-frame clones and leaves some out. The sample shows fewer than 85,000 clones, roughly 92% of them seen only once. Material for sequencing was T cells isolated from PBMCs. These receptors all come from a human donor in good health. Each CDR3 is given without its conserved first and last residue. Some rows have no size entry. The others give once, few or many, or a class for an expanded clone.

J: TRBJ1-2
size: -
V: TRBV2
CDR3: ASSEGFQGAGYT

J: TRBJ2-3
size: once
V: TRBV4-3
CDR3: ASSQEGGGTDTQY

J: TRBJ2-1
size: -
V: TRBV27
CDR3: ASSLQGQTYNEQF

J: TRBJ2-1
size: -
V: TRBV4-1
CDR3: ASSHQQGPSEQF

J: TRBJ2-7
size: once
V: TRBV7-9
CDR3: ASSHKPGLETNEQY

J: TRBJ2-7
size: -
V: TRBV27
CDR3: ASSSGPGTGSYEQY

J: TRBJ2-4
size: -
V: TRBV7-2
CDR3: ASSSELGSGYKGY

J: TRBJ2-2
size: -
V: TRBV18
CDR3: ASSIAGGNTGELF

J: TRBJ1-3
size: -
V: TRBV7-9
CDR3: ASRRNSSGNTIY

J: TRBJ2-1
size: -
V: TRBV4-1
CDR3: ASSQELPGTRYSYNEQF

J: TRBJ1-1
size: -
V: TRBV11-2
CDR3: ASSLLGTVNTEAF

J: TRBJ1-3
size: -
V: TRBV15
CDR3: ATSISGPRSGNTIY

J: TRBJ2-5
size: -
V: TRBV15
CDR3: ATSRDRQGWAQY

J: TRBJ2-1
size: -
V: TRBV9
CDR3: ASSVGGDPYNEQF

J: TRBJ1-5
size: few
V: TRBV15
CDR3: ATSRTGTNQPQH

J: TRBJ2-4
size: -
V: TRBV11-2
CDR3: ASSADREINIQY

J: TRBJ2-3
size: -
V: TRBV4-2
CDR3: ASSHVRGDTQY

J: TRBJ1-1
size: -
V: TRBV6-5
CDR3: ASSYSRVGIGAF

J: TRBJ2-5
size: -
V: TRBV29-1
CDR3: SVELLTGEAGATVETQY

J: TRBJ1-2
size: -
V: TRBV6-4
CDR3: ASSEQGGGGYT

J: TRBJ2-7
size: -
V: TRBV5-1
CDR3: ASSLLPSGSYEQY

J: TRBJ1-5
size: -
V: TRBV19
CDR3: ASNFEENQPQH

J: TRBJ1-2
size: -
V: TRBV9
CDR3: ASSGQGMSRVNGYT

J: TRBJ2-2
size: -
V: TRBV27
CDR3: ASSSVVAGAVGELF

J: TRBJ1-4
size: -
V: TRBV2
CDR3: ASRGTAATNEKLF

J: TRBJ1-1
size: -
V: TRBV19
CDR3: ASSIGVGNTEAF

J: TRBJ2-5
size: -
V: TRBV7-2
CDR3: ASSLRAGGQETQY

J: TRBJ1-2
size: -
V: TRBV4-1
CDR3: ASSQEEDVTYGYT

J: TRBJ1-4
size: -
V: TRBV13
CDR3: ASSLEGSGEKLF

J: TRBJ2-7
size: once
V: TRBV11-2
CDR3: VSVRGLGEQY

J: TRBJ2-5
size: -
V: TRBV6-5
CDR3: ASSYFTGGAEETQY

J: TRBJ2-7
size: -
V: TRBV28
CDR3: ASKDSTYEQY

J: TRBJ1-1
size: -
V: TRBV28
CDR3: ASSSGQWGTEAF

J: TRBJ1-2
size: -
V: TRBV2
CDR3: ASQGSSRDYGYT

J: TRBJ2-5
size: -
V: TRBV28
CDR3: ASSSGDRGETQY

J: TRBJ2-7
size: once
V: TRBV13
CDR3: ASSPLAGGPYEQY

J: TRBJ2-7
size: -
V: TRBV19
CDR3: ASSPGQGMYEQY

J: TRBJ2-7
size: -
V: TRBV12-5
CDR3: ASGLLDRRSYEQY

J: TRBJ2-1
size: -
V: TRBV7-3
CDR3: ASSLDLSSYNEQF

J: TRBJ1-1
size: -
V: TRBV19
CDR3: ASTDLQGAEAF

J: TRBJ1-1
size: -
V: TRBV6-5
CDR3: ASSYEGAWGTEAF

J: TRBJ1-4
size: once
V: TRBV5-1
CDR3: ASGNGGLNEKLF

J: TRBJ2-7
size: -
V: TRBV6-6
CDR3: ASGTSGRNIHEQY

J: TRBJ1-2
size: few
V: TRBV2
CDR3: ARTTLIQNNYGYT

J: TRBJ1-1
size: -
V: TRBV28
CDR3: ASSLTGGRNTEAF

J: TRBJ2-3
size: -
V: TRBV9
CDR3: ASSVAGQAATDTQY

J: TRBJ1-1
size: -
V: TRBV6-6
CDR3: ASSYLSGGYTEAF

J: TRBJ1-1
size: few
V: TRBV30
CDR3: AWSAWSVNTEAF

J: TRBJ1-4
size: -
V: TRBV19
CDR3: ASSMEGGSEKLF

J: TRBJ2-5
size: -
V: TRBV7-7
CDR3: ASSLGGSEQETQY

J: TRBJ1-4
size: -
V: TRBV5-1
CDR3: ASSPPDREEKLF